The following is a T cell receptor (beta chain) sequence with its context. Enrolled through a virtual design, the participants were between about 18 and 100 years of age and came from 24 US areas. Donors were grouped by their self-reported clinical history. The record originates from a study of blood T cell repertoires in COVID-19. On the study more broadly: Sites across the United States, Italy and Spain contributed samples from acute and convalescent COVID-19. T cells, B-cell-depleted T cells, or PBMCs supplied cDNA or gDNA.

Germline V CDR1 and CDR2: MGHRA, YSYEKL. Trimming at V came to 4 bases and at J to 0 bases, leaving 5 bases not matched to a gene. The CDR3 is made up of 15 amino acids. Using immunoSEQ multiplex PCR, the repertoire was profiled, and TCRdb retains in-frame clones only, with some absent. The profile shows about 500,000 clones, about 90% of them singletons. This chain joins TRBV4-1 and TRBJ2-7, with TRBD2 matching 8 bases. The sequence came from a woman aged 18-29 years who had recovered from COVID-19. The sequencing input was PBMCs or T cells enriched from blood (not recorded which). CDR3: CASSRTSGPSYEQYF. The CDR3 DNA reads TGCGCCAGCAGCCGTACTAGCGGCCCCTCCTACGAGCAGTACTTC.